This TCR beta chain was captured in a study of blood T cell repertoires in COVID-19. The wider study: Acute-phase and convalescent COVID-19 samples originated in the United States, Italy and Spain. T cells, B-cell-depleted T cells, or PBMCs supplied cDNA or gDNA.

This CDR3 has 14 amino acids. Germline V gives CDR1 SGHTA, CDR2 FQGNSA. The ends were cut back, 2 bases at V and 4 bases at J, with 12 bases in the middle. Original data processing: Reference gene primer amplification yielded estimated nucleated cell counts. TCRdb's table, derived via immunoSEQ multiplex PCR, lists solely in-frame clones and lacks some. V and J calls plus clone size are reproduced from that table; the DNA served to infer D and trimming. The data show hundreds of thousands of clones, around 86% seen once. This chain connects TRBV7-2 to TRBJ2-7, with D perhaps TRBD1 (5 bases). Sequencing input: peripheral blood. This clonotype was sampled from a woman aged 25 to 39 who had recovered from COVID-19. The CDR3 DNA follows: TGTGCCAGCAGCTTATCTAGGGGTGGATACGAGCAGTACTTC. Translation: CASSLSRGGYEQYF.